This is a list of T cell receptor beta chains from one sample in a study of Graves' ophthalmopathy and Graves' hyperthyroidism. One entry per CDR3 protein results from TCRdb running MiXCR on the multiplex PCR reads. The sample lists 350,000 to 400,000 distinct CDR3 sequences, roughly 15% occurring once. The specimen sequenced was peripheral blood. The receptors were gathered from a woman aged 18 to 35 with stable Graves' hyperthyroidism. CDR3s include the opening cysteine and the closing phenylalanine or tryptophan. Each record gives: V gene, clone size, D gene, J gene, CDR3 DNA, CDR3 protein. A D gene is named only where the DNA matches it firmly. Clone size appears in some rows only: once, few, many, or a class for an expanded clone.

TRBV7-2	few	TRBD2	TRBJ2-2	TGTGCCAGCAGTCGGACTAGCGGGGGTGGCGGGGAGCTGTTTTTT	CASSRTSGGGGELFF
TRBV5-1	NA	TRBD1	TRBJ2-7	TGCGCCAGCGGTTCTCAAGGGGGCCCCTACGAGCAGTACTTC	CASGSQGGPYEQYF
TRBV19	NA	NA	TRBJ1-5	TGTGCCAGTAGTATAGGGGTCTGGGGTAGCAATCAGCCCCAGCATTTT	CASSIGVWGSNQPQHF
TRBV12-3/TRBV12-4	many	TRBD1	TRBJ2-7	TGTGCCAGCAGTCCGTCGGGACAGGGAGGAATCTACGAGCAGTACTTC	CASSPSGQGGIYEQYF
TRBV14	NA	TRBD1	TRBJ2-5	TGTGCCAGCAGCCAAGGGGGGACAGGACAAGAGACCCAGTACTTC	CASSQGGTGQETQYF
TRBV6-1	many	NA	TRBJ1-1	TGTGCCAGCAGTGAAGTCGCCCCGGGGACTGAAGCTTTCTTT	CASSEVAPGTEAFF
TRBV5-1	many	NA	TRBJ1-2	TGCGCCAGCAGGCAGACAGGACCTAACTATGGCTACACCTTC	CASRQTGPNYGYTF
TRBV19	many	TRBD1	TRBJ2-7	TGTGCCAGCCAGGGACAGGGGGCCTACGAGCAGTACTTC	CASQGQGAYEQYF
TRBV4-1	NA	NA	TRBJ1-2	TGCGCCAGCAGCCAAGAACACGGAGTCGGGACACCCGTGTATGGCTACACCTTC	CASSQEHGVGTPVYGYTF
TRBV11-2	NA	TRBD2	TRBJ2-7	TGTGCCAGCAGCTTTATTCAGGCTCCGGGAGGGCACGAGCAGTACTTC	CASSFIQAPGGHEQYF
TRBV12-3/TRBV12-4	many	NA	TRBJ1-1	TGTGCCAGCAGTTTAGCTGACTGGAACACTGAAGCTTTCTTT	CASSLADWNTEAFF
TRBV24-1	many	NA	TRBJ2-5	TGTGCCACCTCACGGGGCCACCAAGAGACCCAGTACTTC	CATSRGHQETQYF
TRBV5-1	many	NA	TRBJ2-7	TGCGCCAGCAGCTTGAGGGGGTATGACGAGCAGTACTTC	CASSLRGYDEQYF
TRBV6-2/TRBV6-3	many	NA	TRBJ2-5	TGTGCCAGCAGCTACGGGGTGGGGGAGGAGACCCAGTACTTC	CASSYGVGEETQYF
TRBV20-1	many	NA	TRBJ1-3	TGCAGTGCCCGAGGGAATCGAAACACCATATATTTT	CSARGNRNTIYF
TRBV6-2/TRBV6-3	NA	NA	TRBJ1-5	TGTGCCAGCAGTTACTTACAGGGCAATCAGCCCCAGCATTTT	CASSYLQGNQPQHF
TRBV3-1	NA	NA	TRBJ1-1	TGTGCCAGCAGCCAGGGACCCAGCAACACTGAAGCTTTCTTT	CASSQGPSNTEAFF
TRBV20-1	many	NA	TRBJ2-5	TGCAGTGCCAGGGAAGCGTCGAAGACCCAGTACTTC	CSAREASKTQYF
TRBV6-2/TRBV6-3	many	NA	TRBJ1-2	TGTGCCAGCAGTTACACGGGGGCGAGCTATGGCTACACCTTC	CASSYTGASYGYTF
TRBV28	NA	NA	TRBJ1-3	TGTGCCAGCAGAGTCGACGGACAGACTGGAAACACCATATATTTT	CASRVDGQTGNTIYF
TRBV19	many	NA	TRBJ1-2	TGTGCCAGTAGTATCTCGGGACGATCCACATCCAAAATGGTTATTGGCTACACCTTC	CASSISGRSTSKMVIGYTF
TRBV7-9	many	NA	TRBJ2-5	TGTGCCAGCAGCCCCGAGGGCGTACCCCAAGAGACCCAGTACTTC	CASSPEGVPQETQYF
TRBV11-1	NA	NA	TRBJ2-7	TGTGCCAGCAGCTTGAAAGTGACAGAGCCTTACTACGAGCAGTACTTC	CASSLKVTEPYYEQYF
TRBV11-1	many	TRBD1	TRBJ1-1	TGTGCCAGCAGCTTAGCGGGGAGGGGGCCCATGAACACTGAAGCTTTCTTT	CASSLAGRGPMNTEAFF
TRBV20-1	NA	NA	TRBJ1-2	TGCAGTGCTAAGGGGTGGCGGCGGGACCACTATGGCTACACCTTC	CSAKGWRRDHYGYTF
TRBV7-9	few	TRBD1	TRBJ1-6	TGTGCCAGCAGCTCCGTACAGGGGTCCAATTCACCCCTCCACTTT	CASSSVQGSNSPLHF
TRBV20-1	many	NA	TRBJ2-7	TGCAGTGCCCTTAGAGCTGGACGGCCAACCTACGAGCAGTACTTC	CSALRAGRPTYEQYF
TRBV24-1	many	NA	TRBJ2-6	TGTGCCACCAGTGATACAGGGACTGGGGCCAACGTCCTGACTTTC	CATSDTGTGANVLTF
TRBV29-1	NA	TRBD1	TRBJ1-2	TGCAGCGCCCGAAATCTAGGGACAGGAGATGGCTACACCTTC	CSARNLGTGDGYTF
TRBV20-1	NA	TRBD1	TRBJ1-2	TGCAGTGCTATCGACCCAGGGGGTTATGGCTACACCTTC	CSAIDPGGYGYTF
TRBV7-2	many	NA	TRBJ2-2	TGTGCCAGCAGCCTAATAACCGGGGAGCTGTTTTTT	CASSLITGELFF
TRBV12-3/TRBV12-4	many	NA	TRBJ1-2	TGTGCCAGCAGTTCCTACTTGGACTATGGCTACACCTTC	CASSSYLDYGYTF
TRBV7-3	NA	TRBD1	TRBJ1-3	TGTGCCAGCAGCCTGACAGGGGTCGCTGGAAACACCATATATTTT	CASSLTGVAGNTIYF
TRBV12-3/TRBV12-4	many	NA	TRBJ1-5	TGTGCCAGCAGTTTAAAGGGGAATAGCAATCAGCCCCAGCATTTT	CASSLKGNSNQPQHF
TRBV13	many	NA	TRBJ1-2	TGTGCCAGCAATGATGGCTACACCTTC	CASNDGYTF
TRBV7-8	many	NA	TRBJ2-2	TGTGCCAGCAGCTTCGGGACCGGGGAGCTGTTTTTT	CASSFGTGELFF
TRBV12-3/TRBV12-4	many	NA	TRBJ2-7	TGTGCCAGCAGCAAAGTACGGTCAGGGGTCGGTACCTACGAGCAGTACTTC	CASSKVRSGVGTYEQYF